This TCR beta chain was observed in a study of a mutant IDH1 vaccine in newly diagnosed glioma. There are a few counts of this clone. Time point given: baseline, week 1 (first vaccination visit). Treatment described: pre-vaccination baseline after standard-of-care therapy. The germline gives CDR1 SGHNT, CDR2 YENEEA. The CDR3 has 15 amino acids. Losses at the gene ends were 5 bases for V and 0 bases for J; bases not matched to a gene: 6. Assay: immunoSEQ multiplex PCR; the TCRdb copy retains only in-frame clones and omits some. Found here are tens of thousands of clones, over 65% of them singletons; the top ten hold 1.5% to 2%.

The sequencing here drew on PBMCs, taken from a glioma patient treated with radiotherapy, temozolomide or both. The receptor was isolated from a woman aged 40 to 55 with glioma. The chain carries TRBV11-3 and TRBJ2-7; TRBD1 agrees at 8 bases. CDR3 nucleotides: TGTGCCAGCAGCCTGGACAGGGCGCCCTCCTACGAGCAGTACTTC. Translated: CASSLDRAPSYEQYF.